The entry below describes one T cell receptor (beta chain). The sample is drawn from a study of blood T cell repertoires in COVID-19. How the authors handled the data: From reference gene primer amplification, estimates of nucleated cell counts were derived. Sequencing was performed with immunoSEQ multiplex PCR; in TCRdb, only in-frame clones are kept and a portion is missing. V, J and clone size are those of that table, while D and trimming were read from the DNA. Here the sample spans under 300,000 clones, 85% to 90% being singletons. Sequencing was carried out using peripheral blood. This receptor was obtained from a man aged 60 to 69 with acute or convalescent COVID-19.

The CDR3 DNA reads TGCGCCAGCAGCCCCGGGGACAGGGGCTATGGCTACACCTTC. This encodes CASSPGDRGYGYTF. The chain employs TRBV5-1 and TRBJ1-2; 10 bases fit TRBD1. The CDR3 totals 14 residues. The germline gives CDR1 SGHRS, CDR2 YFSETQ. The ends lost 4 bases at V and 4 bases at J; junction bases unmatched: 4.